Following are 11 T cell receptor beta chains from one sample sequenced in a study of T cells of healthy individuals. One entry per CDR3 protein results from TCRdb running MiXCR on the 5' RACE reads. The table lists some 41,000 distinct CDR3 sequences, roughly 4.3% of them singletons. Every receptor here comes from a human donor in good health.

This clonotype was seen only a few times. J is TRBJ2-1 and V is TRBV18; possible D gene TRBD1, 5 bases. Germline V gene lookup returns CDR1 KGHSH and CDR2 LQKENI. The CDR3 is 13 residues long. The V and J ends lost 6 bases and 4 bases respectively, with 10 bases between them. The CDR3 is CASSQGIYNEQFF. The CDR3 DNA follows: TGTGCCAGCTCCCAGGGAATATACAATGAGCAGTTCTTC.

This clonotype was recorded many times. The CDR3 protein is CASSFRGYGYTF. The DNA of the CDR3 is TGTGCCAGCAGTTTTAGAGGGTATGGCTACACCTTC. V gene TRBV12-3 or TRBV12-4 combines with J gene TRBJ1-2; D is ambiguous. The CDR3 sequence is 12 residues long. V lost 3 bases to trimming and J lost 5 bases, with 7 bases between them.

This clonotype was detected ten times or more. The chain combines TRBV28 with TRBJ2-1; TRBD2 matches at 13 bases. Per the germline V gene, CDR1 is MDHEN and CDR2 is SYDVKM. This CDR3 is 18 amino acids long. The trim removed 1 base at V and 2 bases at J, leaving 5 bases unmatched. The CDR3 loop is CASSLFWGTSGTYNEQFF. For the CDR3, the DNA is TGTGCCAGCAGTTTATTCTGGGGGACTAGCGGGACCTACAATGAGCAGTTCTTC.

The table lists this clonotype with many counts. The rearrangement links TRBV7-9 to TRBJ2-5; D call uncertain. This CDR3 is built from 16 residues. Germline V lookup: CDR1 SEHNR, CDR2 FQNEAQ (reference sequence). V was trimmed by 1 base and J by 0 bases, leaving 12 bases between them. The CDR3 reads CASSLDWAPDQETQYF. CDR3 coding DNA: TGTGCCAGCAGCTTAGATTGGGCGCCGGACCAAGAGACCCAGTACTTC.

CDR3 in amino acids: CASSGGNHNSPLHF. The CDR3 DNA is TGTGCCAGCAGTGGAGGGAACCATAATTCACCCCTCCACTTT. The chain employs TRBV2 and TRBJ1-6; no firm D call. Germline loops: CDR1 SNHLY, CDR2 FYNNEI. Trimming shortened V by 4 bases and J by 5 bases, and 9 bases separated the two germline ends. The CDR3 is 14 amino acids.

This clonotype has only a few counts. In nucleotides, the CDR3 is TGTGCCAGCAGTATTGTGGTCACCGGGGAGCTGTTTTTT. Translating gives CASSIVVTGELFF. The V and J genes are TRBV7-9 and TRBJ2-2; D gene ambiguous. This CDR3 has 13 amino acids. The V end was cut by 6 bases, the J end by 4 bases, with 9 bases between. The germline V gene has CDR1 SEHNR and CDR2 FQNEAQ (reference sequence).

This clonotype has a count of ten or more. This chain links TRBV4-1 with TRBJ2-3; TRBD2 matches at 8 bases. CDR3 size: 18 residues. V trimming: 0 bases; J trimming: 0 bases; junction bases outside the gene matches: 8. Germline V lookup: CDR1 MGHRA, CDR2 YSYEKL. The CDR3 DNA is TGCGCCAGCAGCCAAGATGGGCGGGGGGAGTCTAGCACAGATACGCAGTATTTT. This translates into CASSQDGRGESSTDTQYF.

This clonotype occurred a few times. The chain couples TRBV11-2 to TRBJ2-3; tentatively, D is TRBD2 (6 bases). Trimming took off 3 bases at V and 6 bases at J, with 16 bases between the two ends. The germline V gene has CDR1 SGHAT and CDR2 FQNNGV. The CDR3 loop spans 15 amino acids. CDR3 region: CASSFGRSSVDTQYF. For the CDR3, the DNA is TGTGCCAGCAGCTTCGGGAGATCGAGTGTGGATACGCAGTATTTT.

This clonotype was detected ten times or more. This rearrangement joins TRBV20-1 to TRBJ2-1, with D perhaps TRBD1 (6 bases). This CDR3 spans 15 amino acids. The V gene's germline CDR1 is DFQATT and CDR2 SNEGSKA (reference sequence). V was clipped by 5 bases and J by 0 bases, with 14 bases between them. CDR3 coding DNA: TGCAGTGCTCAAAACCACAGGGACTCCTACAATGAGCAGTTCTTC. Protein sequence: CSAQNHRDSYNEQFF.

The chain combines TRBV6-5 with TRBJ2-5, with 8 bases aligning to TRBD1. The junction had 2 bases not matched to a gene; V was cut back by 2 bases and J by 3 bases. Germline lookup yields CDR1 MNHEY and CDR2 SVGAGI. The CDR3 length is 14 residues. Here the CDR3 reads CASSYLDREETQYF. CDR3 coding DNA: TGTGCCAGCAGTTACCTGGACAGGGAAGAGACCCAGTACTTC.

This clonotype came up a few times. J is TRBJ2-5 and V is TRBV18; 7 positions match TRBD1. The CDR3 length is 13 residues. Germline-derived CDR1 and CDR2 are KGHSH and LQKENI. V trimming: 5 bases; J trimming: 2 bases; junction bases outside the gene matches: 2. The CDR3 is CASSRGQQETQYF. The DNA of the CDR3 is TGTGCCAGCTCAAGGGGACAGCAAGAGACCCAGTACTTC.